This T cell receptor (beta chain) was captured in a study of cytomegalovirus exposure and HLA in healthy donors. Study results and limitations: Owing to their indistinguishability, certain V segments, notably TRBV6-2 and TRBV6-3, were excluded. One variant, a missense change in DCLRE1C, was linked in a later analysis to TCR beta V- and J-gene trimming.

CDR1 is MNHEY, CDR2 SVGAGI, per germline. V lost 0 bases, J lost 5 bases, and 11 bases lay in between. The CDR3 spans 14 residues. PCR was performed using 60 Vbeta and 13 Jbeta primers. Authors' analysis steps: Around 83 million unique TCR beta chains, 9 million to 12 million shared, were counted in a later analysis. The table came from immunoSEQ multiplex PCR; TCRdb's copy has only in-frame clones and leaves some out. The V and J calls and clone size are taken from that table; D and trimming were inferred from the DNA. The table includes 120,000 or so clones, about four fifths detected once. At collection, donors were nominally healthy, but unrecorded immune exposures were probable. On this clone itself: Its antigen is currently unknown.

The clonotype originates from a man in his late teens or twenties in good health and CMV-seronegative. The source material was PBMCs. The J gene is TRBJ2-7, the V gene TRBV6-5, with D maybe TRBD2 (6 bases). The CDR3 region is CASSYSKGRNEQYF. The CDR3 DNA reads as TGTGCCAGCAGTTACTCAAAGGGGAGGAACGAGCAGTACTTC.